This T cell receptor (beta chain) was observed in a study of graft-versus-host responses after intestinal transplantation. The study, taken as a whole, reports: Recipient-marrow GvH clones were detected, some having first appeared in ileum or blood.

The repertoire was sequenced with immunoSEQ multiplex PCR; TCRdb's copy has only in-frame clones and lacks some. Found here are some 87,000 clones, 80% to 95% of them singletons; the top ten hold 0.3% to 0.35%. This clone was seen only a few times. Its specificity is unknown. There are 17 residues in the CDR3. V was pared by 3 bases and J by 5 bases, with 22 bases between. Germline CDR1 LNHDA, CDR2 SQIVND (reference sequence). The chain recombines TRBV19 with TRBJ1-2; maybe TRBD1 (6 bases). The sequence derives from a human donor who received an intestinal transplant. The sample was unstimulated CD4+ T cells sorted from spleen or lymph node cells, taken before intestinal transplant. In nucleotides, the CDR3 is TGTGCCAGTAGTATTCCAGGGGCTTGGGCTTATGGGTATGGCTACACCTTC. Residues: CASSIPGAWAYGYGYTF.